This TCR beta chain was documented in a study of T cells after yellow fever vaccination. Trimming removed 3 bases from V and 0 bases from J, with 12 bases in between. CDR1 and CDR2 from the germline V gene are SGHTA and FQGTGA. This CDR3 contains 16 residues. This clonotype was seen a few times. TCRdb re-analysed the 5' RACE reads in MiXCR, keeping a single row per CDR3 protein. The sample carries some 600,000 distinct CDR3 sequences, roughly an eighth recorded once. This rearrangement joins TRBV7-3 to TRBJ2-1; a weak D match, TRBD2 (6 bases). The receptor comes from a man aged 30-40 years who received the YFV17D yellow fever vaccine. The sample was PBMCs, taken on the day of the yellow fever booster vaccination. The CDR3 loop is CASSFQGGGSYNEQFF. CDR3 nucleotides: TGTGCCAGCAGCTTTCAGGGAGGTGGCTCCTACAATGAGCAGTTCTTC. The full variable domain, with the rest looked up from reference TRBV7-3 and TRBJ2-1, is GAGVSQTPSNKVTEKGKYVELRCDPISGHTALYWYRQSLGQGPEFLIYFQGTGAADDSGLPNDRFFAVRPEGSVSTLKIQRTERGDSAVYLCASSFQGGGSYNEQFFGPGTRLTVL.